These 11 T cell receptor beta chains came from one sample sequenced in a study of shared clonotypes between healthy human individuals. Sequencing used immunoSEQ multiplex PCR; TCRdb keeps in-frame clones, though not all of them. In the table there are hundreds of thousands of clones, 74% of which are singletons. The sample taken for sequencing was memory CD4+ T cells sorted from blood. Described subset: CD45RA-negative fraction. Receptors were obtained from a man aged 25-45 years in good health.

A word on this clone: A far bigger clonotype differs at one base, so this is likely a read error. V is TRBV28 and J is TRBJ2-7; no clear D. V shed 5 bases and J shed 2 bases, with 1 base lying between them. CDR1 and CDR2 (germline): MDHEN, SYDVKM. This CDR3 has 10 residues. The CDR3 region is CASSAYEQYF. The CDR3 coding sequence is TGTGCCAGCAGTGCCTACGAGCAGTACTTC.

The DNA for the CDR3 is TGTGCCAGCAGCTTACTTCGAAGCTCCTACGAGCAGTACTTC. The encoded protein is CASSLLRSSYEQYF. The chain is built from TRBV5-6 and TRBJ2-7; D unclear. The CDR3 contains 14 residues. Germline V gene lookup returns CDR1 SGHDT and CDR2 YYEEEE. V was pared by 2 bases and J by 0 bases, with 9 bases between.

This clone came up a few times. The J gene is TRBJ2-1, the V gene TRBV5-5, with a tentative D call TRBD2 (5 bases). Between the trimmed V and J ends, which lost 1 base and 5 bases, there was a span of 16 bases. The CDR3 contains 16 residues. Germline V gene lookup returns CDR1 SGHKS and CDR2 YYEKEE (reference sequence). CDR3 residues: CASSLFSASYNNEQFF. The CDR3 DNA sequence: TGTGCCAGCAGCTTGTTTTCGGCTAGCTATAACAATGAGCAGTTCTTC.

The chain couples TRBV5-1 to TRBJ1-3; D remains ambiguous. In germline, CDR1 is SGHRS, CDR2 YFSETQ. Trimming stripped 0 bases from V and 0 bases from J, with 10 bases between. CDR3 length equals 16 residues. The CDR3 is CASSLDEGLSGNTIYF. In DNA, the CDR3 is TGCGCCAGCAGCTTGGACGAGGGTCTCTCTGGAAACACCATATATTTT. The full variable domain, its missing parts supplied by reference TRBV5-1 and TRBJ1-3, is KAGVTQTPRYLIKTRGQQVTLSCSPISGHRSVSWYQQTPGQGLQFLFEYFSETQRNKGNFPGRFSGRQFSNSRSEMNVSTLELGDSALYLCASSLDEGLSGNTIYFGEGSWLTVV.

Notes on this clone: Other DNA sequences in this sample translate to the same CDR3. The chain couples TRBV5-4 to TRBJ2-2, with 10 bases matching TRBD2. The CDR3 has 17 amino acids. The V gene's germline CDR1 is SGHNT and CDR2 YYREEE (reference sequence). Germline trimming cut 4 bases from V and 6 bases from J; bases unmatched to any gene: 12. In DNA, the CDR3 is TGTGCCAGCAGCCCACGGACTAGCGGAATCCACGCCGGGGAGCTGTTTTTT. Its translation: CASSPRTSGIHAGELFF.

The chain employs TRBV6-4 and TRBJ2-1, with D perhaps matching TRBD2 (5 bases). The V gene's germline CDR1 is MRHNA and CDR2 SNTAGT. V lost 5 bases and J lost 5, with 10 bases in between. The CDR3 consists of 13 residues. The CDR3 protein is CASSFSANNEQFF. DNA for the CDR3: TGTGCCAGCAGTTTTAGCGCCAACAATGAGCAGTTCTTC.

V gene TRBV5-4 combines with J gene TRBJ1-2, with 8 bases that match TRBD1. The V gene end was trimmed by 4 bases and the J gene end by 9 bases; junction bases not matched to a gene: 8. Germline CDR1 reads SGHNT; CDR2 reads YYREEE (reference sequence). The CDR3 contains 13 residues. In DNA form, the CDR3 reads TGTGCCAGCAGCCAGGGGGACAGGCTGAGCTACACCTTC. Encoded protein: CASSQGDRLSYTF.

In DNA form, the CDR3 reads TGTGCCAGCAGTGAGTACGTCGGGGGGACTGAAGCTTTCTTT. Encoded protein: CASSEYVGGTEAFF. The chain links TRBV25-1 to TRBJ1-1; possible D gene TRBD1, 5 bases. The CDR3 extends over 14 amino acids. The V gene lost 3 bases and the J gene lost 5 bases, with 13 bases spanning the gap. Germline V gene lookup returns CDR1 MGHDK and CDR2 SYGVNS.

The chain has TRBV11-2 and TRBJ1-2; 8 nucleotides line up with TRBD1. Germline loops: CDR1 SGHAT, CDR2 FQNNGV. Losses at the gene ends were 4 bases for V and 5 bases for J; bases not matched to a gene: 3. This CDR3 is 13 amino acids long. CDR3 region: CASSSGQGYGYTF. CDR3 in DNA: TGTGCCAGCAGCTCCGGACAGGGTTATGGCTACACCTTC.

The chain combines TRBV7-2 with TRBJ2-1; 12 bases match TRBD2. V shed 4 bases and J 12 bases; nucleotides not matched to a gene: 4. This CDR3 has 13 residues. Germline values: CDR1 SGHTA, CDR2 FQGNSA. CDR3 sequence: CASSSRLAGAQFF. DNA for the CDR3: TGTGCCAGCAGCTCGAGACTAGCGGGAGCGCAGTTCTTC. The whole variable domain, remainder taken from reference TRBV7-2 and TRBJ2-1, is GAGVSQSPSNKVTEKGKDVELRCDPISGHTALYWYRQSLGQGLEFLIYFQGNSAPDKSGLPSDRFSAERTGGSVSTLTIQRTQQEDSAVYLCASSSRLAGAQFFGPGTRLTVL.

This chain joins TRBV5-6 and TRBJ2-3; TRBD2 agrees at 7 bases. Trimming at V came to 1 base and at J to 3 bases, leaving 5 bases not matched to a gene. Germline V gene sequence: CDR1 SGHDT, CDR2 YYEEEE. The CDR3 length is 15 residues. The CDR3 nucleotides read TGTGCCAGCAGCTTGTTCCAGGGAGGGACAGATACGCAGTATTTT. Protein product: CASSLFQGGTDTQYF. The full variable domain, in which reference TRBV5-6 and TRBJ2-3 provide the parts outside the CDR3, is DAGVTQSPTHLIKTRGQQVTLRCSPKSGHDTVSWYQQALGQGPQFIFQYYEEEERQRGNFPDRFSGHQFPNYSSELNVNALLLGDSALYLCASSLFQGGTDTQYFGPGTRLTVL.